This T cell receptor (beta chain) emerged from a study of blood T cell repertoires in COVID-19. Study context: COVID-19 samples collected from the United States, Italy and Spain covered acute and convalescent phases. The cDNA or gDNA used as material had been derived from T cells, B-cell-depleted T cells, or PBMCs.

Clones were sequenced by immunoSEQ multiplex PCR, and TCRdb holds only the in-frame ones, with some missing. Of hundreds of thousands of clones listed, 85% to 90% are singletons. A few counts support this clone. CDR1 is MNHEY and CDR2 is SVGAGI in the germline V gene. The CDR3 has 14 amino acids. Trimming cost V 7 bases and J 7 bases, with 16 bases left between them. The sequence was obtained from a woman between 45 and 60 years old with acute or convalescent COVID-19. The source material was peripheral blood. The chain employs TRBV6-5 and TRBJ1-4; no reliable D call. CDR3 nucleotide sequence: TGTGCCAGCAAGGTAGTTCTCAGCGGTGAAAAACTGTTTTTT. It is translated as CASKVVLSGEKLFF.